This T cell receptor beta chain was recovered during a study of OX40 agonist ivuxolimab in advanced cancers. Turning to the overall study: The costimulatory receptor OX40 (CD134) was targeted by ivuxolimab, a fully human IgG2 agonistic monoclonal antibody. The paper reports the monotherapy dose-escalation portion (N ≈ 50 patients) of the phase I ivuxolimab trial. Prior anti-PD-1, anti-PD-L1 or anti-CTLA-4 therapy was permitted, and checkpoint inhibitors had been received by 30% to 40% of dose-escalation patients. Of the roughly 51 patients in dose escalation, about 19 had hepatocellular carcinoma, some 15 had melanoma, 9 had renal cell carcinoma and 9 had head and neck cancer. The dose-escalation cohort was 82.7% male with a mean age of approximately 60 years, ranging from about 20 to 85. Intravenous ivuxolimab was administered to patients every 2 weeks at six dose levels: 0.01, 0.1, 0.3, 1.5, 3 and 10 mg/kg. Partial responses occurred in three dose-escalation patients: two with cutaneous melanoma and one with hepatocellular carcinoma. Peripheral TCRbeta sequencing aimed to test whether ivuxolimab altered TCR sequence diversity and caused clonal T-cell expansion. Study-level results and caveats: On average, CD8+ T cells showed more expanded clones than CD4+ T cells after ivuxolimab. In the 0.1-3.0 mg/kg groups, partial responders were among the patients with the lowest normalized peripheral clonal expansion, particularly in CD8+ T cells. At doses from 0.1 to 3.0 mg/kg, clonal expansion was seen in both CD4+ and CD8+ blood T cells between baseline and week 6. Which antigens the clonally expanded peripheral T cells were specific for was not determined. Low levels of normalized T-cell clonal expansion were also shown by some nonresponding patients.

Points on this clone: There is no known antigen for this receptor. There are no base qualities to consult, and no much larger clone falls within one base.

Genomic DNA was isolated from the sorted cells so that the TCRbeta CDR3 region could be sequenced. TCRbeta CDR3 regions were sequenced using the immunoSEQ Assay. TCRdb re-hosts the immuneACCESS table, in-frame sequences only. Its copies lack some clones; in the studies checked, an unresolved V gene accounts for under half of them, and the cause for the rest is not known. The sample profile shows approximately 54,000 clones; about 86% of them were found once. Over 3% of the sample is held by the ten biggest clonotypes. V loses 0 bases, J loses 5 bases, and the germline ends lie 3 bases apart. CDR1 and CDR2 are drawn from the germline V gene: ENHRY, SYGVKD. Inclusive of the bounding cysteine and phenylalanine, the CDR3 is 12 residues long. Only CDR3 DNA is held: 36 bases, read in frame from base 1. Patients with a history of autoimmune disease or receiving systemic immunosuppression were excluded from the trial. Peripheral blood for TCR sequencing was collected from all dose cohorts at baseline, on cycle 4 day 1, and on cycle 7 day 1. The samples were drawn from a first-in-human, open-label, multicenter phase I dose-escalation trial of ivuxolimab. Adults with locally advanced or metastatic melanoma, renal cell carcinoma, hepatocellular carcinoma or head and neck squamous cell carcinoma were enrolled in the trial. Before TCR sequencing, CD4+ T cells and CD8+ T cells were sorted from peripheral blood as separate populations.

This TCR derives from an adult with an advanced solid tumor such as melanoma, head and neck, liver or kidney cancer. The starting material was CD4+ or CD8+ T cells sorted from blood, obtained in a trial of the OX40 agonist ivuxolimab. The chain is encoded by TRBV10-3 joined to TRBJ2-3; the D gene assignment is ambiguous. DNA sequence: TGTGCCATCAGTGAGTCAAGAGATACGCAGTATTTT. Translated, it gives CAISESRDTQYF.